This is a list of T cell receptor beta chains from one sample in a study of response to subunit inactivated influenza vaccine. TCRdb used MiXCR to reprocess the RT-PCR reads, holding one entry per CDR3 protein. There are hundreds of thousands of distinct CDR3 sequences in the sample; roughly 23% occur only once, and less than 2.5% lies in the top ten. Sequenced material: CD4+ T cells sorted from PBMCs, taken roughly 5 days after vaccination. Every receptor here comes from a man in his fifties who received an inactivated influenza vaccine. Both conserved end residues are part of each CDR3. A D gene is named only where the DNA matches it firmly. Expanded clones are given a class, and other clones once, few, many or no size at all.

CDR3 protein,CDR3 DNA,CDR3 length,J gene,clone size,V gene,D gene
CASSSGSGSGANVLTF,TGTGCCAGCAGTTCAGGATCAGGGTCTGGGGCCAACGTCCTGACTTTC,16,TRBJ2-6,.,TRBV12-3/TRBV12-4,.
CASSLTGPRGEQFF,TGTGCCAGCAGCTTAACGGGACCCCGGGGTGAGCAGTTCTTC,14,TRBJ2-1,few,TRBV7-3,.
CASSLDSFNEKLFF,TGCGCCAGCAGCTTGGACAGCTTTAATGAAAAACTGTTTTTT,14,TRBJ1-4,many,TRBV5-1,.
CSALPVGGSFTDTQYF,TGCAGTGCTCTCCCGGTCGGCGGGAGCTTCACAGATACGCAGTATTTT,16,TRBJ2-3,.,TRBV20-1,TRBD2
CASSSRLFWADTQYF,TGTGCCAGCAGCTCCCGACTTTTTTGGGCAGATACGCAGTATTTT,15,TRBJ2-3,few,TRBV7-9,.
CASSPGPPSSVYTGELFF,TGTGCCAGCAGCCCCGGGCCCCCATCATCGGTCTACACCGGGGAGCTGTTTTTT,18,TRBJ2-2,.,TRBV2,.
CASSSRQGRSGELFF,TGTGCCAGCAGCTCGCGACAGGGTCGTTCCGGGGAGCTGTTTTTT,15,TRBJ2-2,few,TRBV7-9,TRBD1
CASSKDRPYGYTF,TGTGCCAGCAGTAAAGACAGACCCTATGGCTACACCTTC,13,TRBJ1-2,once,TRBV12-3/TRBV12-4,.
CATSDSGTDSYEQYF,TGTGCCACCAGTGATTCCGGGACAGACTCCTACGAGCAGTACTTC,15,TRBJ2-7,few,TRBV24-1,TRBD1
CASSRLTSGGSYNEQFF,TGTGCCAGCAGCCGCCTCACTAGCGGGGGCTCCTACAATGAGCAGTTCTTC,17,TRBJ2-1,.,TRBV12-3/TRBV12-4,TRBD2
CSALRMINTEAFF,TGCAGTGCCCTCCGGATGATCAACACTGAAGCTTTCTTT,13,TRBJ1-1,few,TRBV20-1,.
CASSSGGFSTDTQYF,TGTGCCAGCAGCTCCGGGGGCTTTAGCACAGATACGCAGTATTTT,15,TRBJ2-3,.,TRBV7-9,.
CASSQTQGGRSYNEQFF,TGTGCCAGCAGCCAAACCCAGGGTGGTCGGAGTTACAATGAGCAGTTCTTC,17,TRBJ2-1,few,TRBV14,.
CASSQDDGFYNEQFF,TGCGCCAGCAGCCAAGATGACGGGTTTTACAATGAGCAGTTCTTC,15,TRBJ2-1,.,TRBV4-3,.
CASRSTGTGSYEQYF,TGTGCCAGCAGGTCGACCGGGACAGGGTCCTACGAGCAGTACTTC,15,TRBJ2-7,.,TRBV12-3/TRBV12-4,TRBD1
CSARGGTGGVGEQYF,TGCAGTGCTAGAGGGGGAACAGGGGGCGTGGGTGAGCAGTACTTC,15,TRBJ2-7,.,TRBV20-1,TRBD1
CASSHFDRGRNQPQHF,TGTGCCAGCAGTCACTTTGACAGGGGTAGGAATCAGCCCCAGCATTTT,16,TRBJ1-5,.,TRBV28,TRBD1
CAIRREAGETQYF,TGTGCCATCAGGCGGGAAGCTGGGGAGACCCAGTACTTC,13,TRBJ2-5,.,TRBV10-3,.
CSARLGGPVYNEQFF,TGCAGTGCTAGATTAGGGGGTCCGGTCTACAATGAGCAGTTCTTC,15,TRBJ2-1,.,TRBV20-1,.
CASSLGDRVGDEQYF,TGCGCCAGCAGCCTCGGGGACAGGGTGGGGGACGAGCAGTACTTC,15,TRBJ2-7,few,TRBV5-1,TRBD1
CASSLTGGTVLF,TGCGCCAGCAGCCTGACAGGGGGCACGGTCCTTTTC,12,TRBJ2-7,.,TRBV4-3,TRBD1
CASSGRLADTRGANVLTF,TGTGCCAGCAGCGGAAGGCTAGCGGATACTAGAGGGGCCAACGTCCTGACTTTC,18,TRBJ2-6,.,TRBV7-8,TRBD2
CASSLAGQGHTEAFF,TGTGCCAGCAGTTTAGCGGGTCAGGGTCACACTGAAGCTTTCTTT,15,TRBJ1-1,.,TRBV12-3/TRBV12-4,.
CASSVDSLAGNTIYF,TGTGCCAGCAGCGTAGACAGTCTTGCAGGAAACACCATATATTTT,15,TRBJ1-3,.,TRBV9,.
CASSGFFRGHGELFF,TGTGCCAGCAGTGGTTTCTTCAGGGGCCACGGGGAGCTGTTTTTT,15,TRBJ2-2,.,TRBV12-3/TRBV12-4,.
CASRLGPGELFF,TGTGCCAGCAGACTAGGGCCCGGGGAGCTGTTTTTT,12,TRBJ2-2,few,TRBV27,.
CASSDPRQGAGYTF,TGTGCCAGCAGTGACCCGAGACAGGGGGCTGGCTACACCTTC,14,TRBJ1-2,few,TRBV25-1,TRBD1
CSVATGEVYEQYF,TGCAGCGTGGCGACAGGGGAAGTCTACGAGCAGTACTTC,13,TRBJ2-7,few,TRBV29-1,TRBD1
CASSFGQYSSYEQYF,TGTGCCAGCAGCTTTGGACAGTACAGCTCCTACGAGCAGTACTTC,15,TRBJ2-7,few,TRBV7-2,.
CASSFSRQYYEQYF,TGTGCCAGCAGCTTTTCGCGACAATACTACGAGCAGTACTTC,14,TRBJ2-7,few,TRBV7-2,.
CASSYGGASYEQYF,TGTGCCAGCAGTTATGGTGGCGCCTCCTACGAGCAGTACTTC,14,TRBJ2-7,few,TRBV6-5,.
CSVLAVIDTQYF,TGCAGCGTTCTAGCAGTCATAGATACGCAGTATTTT,12,TRBJ2-3,.,TRBV29-1,.
CASSLASNYGYTF,TGTGCCAGCAGCTTAGCCTCTAACTATGGCTACACCTTC,13,TRBJ1-2,.,TRBV7-2,.
CASRPASASNEQFF,TGTGCCAGCAGGCCGGCTAGCGCAAGCAATGAGCAGTTCTTC,14,TRBJ2-1,.,TRBV28,.
CASSQDSSRMGTQYF,TGTGCCAGCAGCCAAGACAGTTCAAGAATGGGGACCCAGTACTTC,15,TRBJ2-5,few,TRBV3-1,.
CSALSGLAGLLVF,TGCAGTGCTTTATCGGGGCTAGCGGGATTGCTGGTCTTC,13,TRBJ2-1,few,TRBV20-1,TRBD2
CASSRGGTDNNEQFF,TGTGCCAGCAGCCGTGGGGGGACCGATAACAATGAGCAGTTCTTC,15,TRBJ2-1,once,TRBV5-5,.
CASNRGGPSYNEQFF,TGTGCCAGCAACCGGGGGGGGCCCTCCTACAATGAGCAGTTCTTC,15,TRBJ2-1,.,TRBV12-3/TRBV12-4,TRBD2
CASSLGPPGTDTQYF,TGTGCCAGCAGCTTAGGCCCTCCGGGCACAGATACGCAGTATTTT,15,TRBJ2-3,many,TRBV7-2,.
CASTGQAALVYF,TGTGCCAGCACGGGGCAGGCGGCTCTTGTGTATTTT,12,TRBJ2-3,few,TRBV6-5,.
CASSPRGQSSYEQYF,TGTGCCAGCAGCCCCCGGGGACAGAGCTCCTACGAGCAGTACTTC,15,TRBJ2-7,.,TRBV5-6,TRBD1
CASSMGRAGTQYF,TGTGCCAGTAGTATGGGAAGGGCGGGTACGCAGTATTTT,13,TRBJ2-3,.,TRBV19,.
CSARPNSGGHQETQYF,TGCAGTGCTAGACCGAATAGCGGGGGCCACCAAGAGACCCAGTACTTC,16,TRBJ2-5,.,TRBV20-1,TRBD2
CASSSRGNQPQHF,TGTGCCAGCAGTTCCCGGGGCAATCAGCCCCAGCATTTT,13,TRBJ1-5,few,TRBV12-3/TRBV12-4,.
CSARRGNEKLFF,TGCAGTGCTAGACGGGGTAATGAAAAACTGTTTTTT,12,TRBJ1-4,few,TRBV20-1,.
CASTQAGGAMNTEAFF,TGTGCCAGCACCCAGGCGGGGGGCGCTATGAACACTGAAGCTTTCTTT,16,TRBJ1-1,.,TRBV7-2,.
CASSLGSATYNEQFF,TGTGCCAGCAGCTTGGGTTCGGCCACCTACAATGAGCAGTTCTTC,15,TRBJ2-1,few,TRBV5-6,.
CASSADRVETQYF,TGTGCCAGCTCAGCGGACAGGGTTGAGACCCAGTACTTC,13,TRBJ2-5,few,TRBV18,TRBD1
CATSRSGTYQETQYF,TGTGCCACCAGCAGGTCCGGGACCTACCAAGAGACCCAGTACTTC,15,TRBJ2-5,few,TRBV15,.
CSASFSGGASEQFF,TGCAGTGCTAGTTTTAGCGGGGGGGCCAGCGAGCAGTTCTTC,14,TRBJ2-1,.,TRBV20-1,TRBD2
CASSSGLDYEQYF,TGTGCCAGCAGCTCCGGACTGGATTACGAGCAGTACTTC,13,TRBJ2-7,.,TRBV7-2,.
CASSLNPAYYGYTF,TGTGCCAGCAGCCTAAACCCAGCCTACTATGGCTACACCTTC,14,TRBJ1-2,.,TRBV5-8,.
CSANRGGTDTQYF,TGCAGTGCTAACCGGGGGGGCACAGATACGCAGTATTTT,13,TRBJ2-3,.,TRBV20-1,TRBD2
CASSLSLTSVGETQYF,TGCGCCAGCAGCTTGTCCCTGACTAGCGTGGGAGAGACCCAGTACTTC,16,TRBJ2-5,.,TRBV5-1,TRBD2